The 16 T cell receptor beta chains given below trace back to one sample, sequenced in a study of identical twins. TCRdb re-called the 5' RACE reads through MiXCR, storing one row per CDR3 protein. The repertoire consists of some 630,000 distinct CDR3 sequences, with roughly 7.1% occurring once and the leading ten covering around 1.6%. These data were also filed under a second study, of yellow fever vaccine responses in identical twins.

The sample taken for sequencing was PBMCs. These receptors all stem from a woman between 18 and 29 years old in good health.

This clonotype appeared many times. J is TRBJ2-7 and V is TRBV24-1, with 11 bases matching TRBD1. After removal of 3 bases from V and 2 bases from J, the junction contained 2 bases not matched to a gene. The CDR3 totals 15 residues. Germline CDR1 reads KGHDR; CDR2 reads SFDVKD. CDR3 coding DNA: TGTGCCACCAGTGATCGGACAGGGGGCCCCTACGAGCAGTACTTC. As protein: CATSDRTGGPYEQYF.

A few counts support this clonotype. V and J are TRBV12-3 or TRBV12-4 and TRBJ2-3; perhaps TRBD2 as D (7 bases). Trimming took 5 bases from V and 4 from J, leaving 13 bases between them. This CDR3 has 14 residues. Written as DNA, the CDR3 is TGTGCCAGCAGTATAACAGGGAGGGCAGATACGCAGTATTTT. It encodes CASSITGRADTQYF.

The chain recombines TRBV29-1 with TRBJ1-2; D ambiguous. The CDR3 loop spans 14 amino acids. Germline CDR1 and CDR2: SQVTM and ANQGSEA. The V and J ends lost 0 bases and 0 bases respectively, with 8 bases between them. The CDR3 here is CSVEDGSANYGYTF. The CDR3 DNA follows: TGCAGCGTTGAAGATGGGTCAGCTAACTATGGCTACACCTTC.

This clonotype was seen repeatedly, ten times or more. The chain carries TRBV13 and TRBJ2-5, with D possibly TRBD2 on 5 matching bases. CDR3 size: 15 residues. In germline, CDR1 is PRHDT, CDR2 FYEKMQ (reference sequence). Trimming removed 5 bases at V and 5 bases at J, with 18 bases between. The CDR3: CASSLSFLATETQYF. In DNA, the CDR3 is TGTGCCAGCAGCCTGTCGTTCCTAGCTACGGAGACCCAGTACTTC.

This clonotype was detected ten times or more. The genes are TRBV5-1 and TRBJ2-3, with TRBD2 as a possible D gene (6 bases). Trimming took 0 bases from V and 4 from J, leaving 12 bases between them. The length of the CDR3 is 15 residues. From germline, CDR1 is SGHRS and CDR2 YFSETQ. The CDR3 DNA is TGCGCCAGCAGCTTGGCGGCGACTAGTCCAGATACGCAGTATTTT. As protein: CASSLAATSPDTQYF. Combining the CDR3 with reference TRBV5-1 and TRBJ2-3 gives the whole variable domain KAGVTQTPRYLIKTRGQQVTLSCSPISGHRSVSWYQQTPGQGLQFLFEYFSETQRNKGNFPGRFSGRQFSNSRSEMNVSTLELGDSALYLCASSLAATSPDTQYFGPGTRLTVL.

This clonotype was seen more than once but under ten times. The CDR3 sequence: CASNLTPGNKETQYF. As DNA, the CDR3 is TGTGCCAGCAACCTGACCCCCGGGAACAAAGAGACCCAGTACTTC. The V gene is TRBV28, the J gene TRBJ2-5, with D tentatively TRBD2 (5 bases). Trimming took 7 bases from V and 3 from J, leaving 18 bases between them. There are 15 residues in the CDR3. Germline V lookup: CDR1 MDHEN, CDR2 SYDVKM.

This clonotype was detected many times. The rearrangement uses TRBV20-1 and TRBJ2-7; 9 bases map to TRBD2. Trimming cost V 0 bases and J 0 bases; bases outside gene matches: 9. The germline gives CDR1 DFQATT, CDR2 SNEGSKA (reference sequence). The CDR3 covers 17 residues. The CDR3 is CSARDRASGDLSYEQYV. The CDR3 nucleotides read TGCAGTGCTAGAGATCGGGCTAGCGGGGACCTCTCCTACGAGCAGTACGTC.

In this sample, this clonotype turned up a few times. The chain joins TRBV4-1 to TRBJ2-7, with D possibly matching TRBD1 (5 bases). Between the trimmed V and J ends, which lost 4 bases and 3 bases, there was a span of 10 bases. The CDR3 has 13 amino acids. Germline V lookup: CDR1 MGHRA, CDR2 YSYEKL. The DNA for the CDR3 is TGCGCCAGCAGCCCCCCCGACAGCTACGAGCAGTACGTC. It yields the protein CASSPPDSYEQYV.

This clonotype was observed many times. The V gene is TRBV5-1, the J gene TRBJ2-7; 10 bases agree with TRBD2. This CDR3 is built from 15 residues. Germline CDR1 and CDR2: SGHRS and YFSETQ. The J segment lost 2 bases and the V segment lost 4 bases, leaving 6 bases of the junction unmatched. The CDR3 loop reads CASSAGTSVAYEQYF. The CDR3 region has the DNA TGCGCCAGCAGCGCCGGGACTAGCGTAGCCTACGAGCAGTACTTC.

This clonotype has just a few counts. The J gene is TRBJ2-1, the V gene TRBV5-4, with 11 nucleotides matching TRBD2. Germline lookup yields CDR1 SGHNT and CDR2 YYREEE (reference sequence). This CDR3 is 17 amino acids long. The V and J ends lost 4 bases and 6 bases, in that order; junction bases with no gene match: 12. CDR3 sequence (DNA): TGTGCCAGCAGCCCCCACCGAGGGACTAGCGGTATCAATGAGCAGTTCTTC. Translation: CASSPHRGTSGINEQFF.

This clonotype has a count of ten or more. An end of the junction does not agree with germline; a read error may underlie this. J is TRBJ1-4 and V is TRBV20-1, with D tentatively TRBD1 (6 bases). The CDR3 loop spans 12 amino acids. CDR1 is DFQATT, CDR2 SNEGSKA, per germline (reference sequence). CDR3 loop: CSAREGVEKLFF. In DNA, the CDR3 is TGCAGTGCTCGAGAGGGGGTTGAAAAACTGTTTTTT.

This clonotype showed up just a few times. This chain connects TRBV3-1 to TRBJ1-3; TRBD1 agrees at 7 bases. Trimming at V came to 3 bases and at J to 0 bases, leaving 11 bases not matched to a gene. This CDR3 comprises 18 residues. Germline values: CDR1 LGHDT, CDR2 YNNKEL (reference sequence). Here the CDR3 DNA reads TGTGCCAGCAGCCAGCGAATTACAGGGGCCCCCTCTGGAAACACCATATATTTT. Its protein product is CASSQRITGAPSGNTIYF.

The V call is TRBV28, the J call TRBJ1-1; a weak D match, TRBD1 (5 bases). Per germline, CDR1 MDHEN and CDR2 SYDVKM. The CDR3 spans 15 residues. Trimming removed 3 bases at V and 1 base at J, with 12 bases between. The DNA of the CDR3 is TGTGCCAGCAGTTTCGCGACAGTATCGAACACTGAAGCTTTCTTT. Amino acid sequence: CASSFATVSNTEAFF.

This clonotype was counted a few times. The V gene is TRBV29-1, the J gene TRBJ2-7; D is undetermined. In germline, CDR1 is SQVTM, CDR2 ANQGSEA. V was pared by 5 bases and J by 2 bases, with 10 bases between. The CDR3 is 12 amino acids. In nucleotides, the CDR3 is TGCAGCGTTTCCGCCGGTACCTACGAGCAGTACTTC. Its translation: CSVSAGTYEQYF.

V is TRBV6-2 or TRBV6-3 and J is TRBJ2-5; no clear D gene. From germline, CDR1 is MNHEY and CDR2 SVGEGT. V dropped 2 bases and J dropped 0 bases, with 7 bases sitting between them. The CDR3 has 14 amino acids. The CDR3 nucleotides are TGTGCCAGCAGTTACAGCCTAAACCAAGAGACCCAGTACTTC. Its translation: CASSYSLNQETQYF.

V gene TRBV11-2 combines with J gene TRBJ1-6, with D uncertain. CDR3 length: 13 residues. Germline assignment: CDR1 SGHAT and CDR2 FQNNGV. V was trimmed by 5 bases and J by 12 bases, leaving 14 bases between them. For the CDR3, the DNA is TGTGCCAGCAGCGGCGGGCCTTGGGGACCCCTCCACTTT. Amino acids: CASSGGPWGPLHF. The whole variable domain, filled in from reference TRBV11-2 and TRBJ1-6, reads EAGVAQSPRYKIIEKRQSVAFWCNPISGHATLYWYQQILGQGPKLLIQFQNNGVVDDSQLPKDRFSAERLKGVDSTLKIQPAKLEDSAVYLCASSGGPWGPLHFGNGTRLTVT.